This is a list of T cell receptor beta chains from one sample in a study of blood T cell repertoires in COVID-19. Sequencing used immunoSEQ multiplex PCR; TCRdb keeps in-frame clones, though not all of them. The sample carries 140,000 to 150,000 clones, around 90% recorded once. Sequencing was done on a sample of peripheral blood. The receptors here all came from a man aged 65 to 85 with acute or convalescent COVID-19. CDR3s include the opening cysteine and the closing phenylalanine or tryptophan. The order of the fields is V gene, D gene, clone size, J gene, CDR3 protein, CDR3 DNA. D genes are given only for firm matches. Size values are once, few and many counts, or a class for expanded clones, and some rows have none.

>TRBV2|TRBD1|-|TRBJ1-2
CASSEMVTGGSGYTF
TGTGCCAGCAGTGAGATGGTGACAGGGGGCAGTGGCTACACCTTC
>TRBV28|-|-|TRBJ2-7
CASSWGDRSYEQYF
TGTGCCAGCAGTTGGGGGGATCGGTCCTACGAGCAGTACTTC
>TRBV10-2|TRBD1|once|TRBJ1-4
CASRTGRPTNEKLFF
TGCGCCAGTAGGACAGGCCGCCCAACTAATGAAAAACTGTTTTTT
>TRBV11-2|-|-|TRBJ1-2
CASSLAGGLGGYTF
TGTGCCAGCAGCTTAGCCGGGGGTTTAGGCGGCTACACCTTC
>TRBV13|-|-|TRBJ1-5
CASSLSAGTGRSNQPQHF
TGTGCCAGCAGCTTATCTGCCGGGACGGGGAGGAGCAATCAGCCCCAGCATTTT
>TRBV27|-|-|TRBJ1-1
CASSLSYTGRRNTEAFF
TGTGCCAGCAGTTTATCGTACACAGGGAGACGGAACACTGAAGCTTTCTTT
>TRBV9|-|-|TRBJ1-2
CASSLPTGDYGYTF
TGTGCCAGCAGCCTCCCGACAGGAGACTATGGCTACACCTTC
>TRBV14|-|-|TRBJ2-7
CASSPGTNSYEQYF
TGTGCCAGCAGCCCCGGGACAAACTCCTACGAGCAGTACTTC
>TRBV5-1|TRBD1|-|TRBJ2-1
CASSLLGQGYNEQFF
TGCGCCAGCAGCTTGTTGGGACAGGGCTACAATGAGCAGTTCTTC
>TRBV27|-|-|TRBJ1-5
CASSLGPGNNQPQHF
TGTGCCAGCAGTTTAGGTCCCGGGAACAATCAGCCCCAGCATTTT
>TRBV11-2|-|-|TRBJ1-5
CASSLYRDQPQHF
TGTGCCAGCAGCCTCTACAGAGATCAGCCCCAGCATTTT
>TRBV10-2|TRBD1|once|TRBJ2-2
CASRSRGQGYTGELFF
TGCGCCAGCAGGTCTAGGGGACAGGGGTACACCGGGGAGCTGTTTTTT
>TRBV7-2|-|once|TRBJ1-1
CASSPPLGLKNTEAFF
TGTGCCAGCAGCCCCCCTTTGGGACTCAAGAACACTGAAGCTTTCTTT
>TRBV11-2|TRBD1|once|TRBJ2-7
CASSRTRTGPIEQYF
TGTGCCAGCAGTAGAACTCGGACAGGACCCATCGAGCAGTACTTC
>TRBV9|TRBD1|-|TRBJ1-2
CASSLDRVQGYTF
TGTGCCAGCAGCCTGGACAGGGTGCAAGGCTACACCTTC
>TRBV28|-|-|TRBJ1-5
CASSFGRRSYSNQPQHF
TGTGCCAGCAGTTTTGGCAGGCGATCTTATAGCAATCAGCCCCAGCATTTT
>TRBV29-1|TRBD1|-|TRBJ1-5
CSVADRGNQPQHF
TGCAGCGTTGCGGACAGGGGTAATCAGCCCCAGCATTTT
>TRBV6-5|-|few|TRBJ2-1
CASSFPGQEQFF
TGTGCCAGCAGTTTTCCAGGGCAGGAGCAGTTCTTC
>TRBV18|-|-|TRBJ2-3
CASSPAGSRTDTQYF
TGTGCCAGCTCACCGGCAGGATCCCGCACAGATACGCAGTATTTT
>TRBV6-5|-|-|TRBJ2-3
CASSPPGIVDTQYF
TGTGCCAGCAGTCCCCCGGGTATAGTGGATACGCAGTATTTT
>TRBV6-4|TRBD1|-|TRBJ1-5
CASTARGRGGQPQHF
TGTGCCAGCACCGCCAGGGGCCGAGGGGGCCAGCCCCAGCATTTT
>TRBV2|-|-|TRBJ2-7
CASRQTGNSYEQYF
TGTGCCAGCAGACAAACAGGGAATTCCTACGAGCAGTACTTC
>TRBV6-4|TRBD2|-|TRBJ2-3
CASSDGASGGWADTQYF
TGTGCCAGCAGTGACGGTGCTAGCGGGGGTTGGGCAGATACGCAGTATTTT
>TRBV5-1|-|-|TRBJ2-3
CASSSWPGTDTQYF
TGCGCCAGCAGCTCCTGGCCCGGGACAGATACGCAGTATTTT
>TRBV7-9|-|-|TRBJ1-1
CASSFGGRTEAFF
TGTGCCAGCAGCTTCGGGGGAAGAACTGAAGCTTTCTTT
>TRBV9|TRBD1|-|TRBJ1-4
CASSTEDRRNEKLFF
TGTGCCAGCAGCACTGAGGACAGGCGAAATGAAAAACTGTTTTTT
>TRBV6-4|TRBD1|-|TRBJ2-3
CASSRDRNTDTQYF
TGTGCCAGCAGTAGGGACAGAAATACAGATACGCAGTATTTT
>TRBV7-2|-|-|TRBJ2-2
CASSLRRGTGELFF
TGTGCCAGCAGCTTAAGGCGGGGCACCGGGGAGCTGTTTTTT
>TRBV27|-|-|TRBJ1-5
CASSLRDTNQPQHF
TGTGCCAGCAGTCTAAGGGACACCAATCAGCCCCAGCATTTT
>TRBV5-1|-|once|TRBJ2-1
CASSLGGRDYNEQFF
TGCGCCAGCAGCTTGGGGGGCAGGGACTACAATGAGCAGTTCTTC
>TRBV2|-|-|TRBJ1-2
CASRDSFYGYTF
TGTGCCAGCAGGGACAGCTTCTATGGCTACACCTTC
>TRBV19|-|-|TRBJ1-2
CASSIVNREHGYTF
TGTGCCAGTAGTATCGTCAACAGGGAGCACGGCTACACCTTC
>TRBV28|-|-|TRBJ1-3
CASSPSGYASGNTIYF
TGTGCCAGCAGTCCTTCGGGGTACGCCTCTGGAAACACCATATATTTT
>TRBV19|TRBD1|few|TRBJ1-5
CASRRGTGGNQPQHF
TGTGCCAGTAGGAGGGGGACAGGGGGCAATCAGCCCCAGCATTTT
>TRBV28|TRBD1|-|TRBJ2-7
CASSLLGQGDSYEQYF
TGTGCCAGCAGTTTACTCGGACAGGGGGACTCCTACGAGCAGTACTTC
>TRBV5-1|TRBD1|-|TRBJ2-5
CASSLGTGQETQYF
TGCGCCAGCAGCCTCGGGACAGGGCAAGAGACCCAGTACTTC
>TRBV19|TRBD1|-|TRBJ2-7
CASRQGAGPYEQYF
TGTGCCAGTAGGCAGGGGGCCGGGCCCTACGAGCAGTACTTC
>TRBV2|TRBD1|once|TRBJ1-5
CASREGQTSNQPQHF
TGTGCCAGCAGGGAGGGACAGACGAGCAATCAGCCCCAGCATTTT
>TRBV5-4|-|-|TRBJ1-1
CACRASGQGAFF
TGTGCCTGCAGGGCCTCTGGACAAGGGGCTTTCTTT
>TRBV28|TRBD2|-|TRBJ2-7
CASSIAGGPIHEQYF
TGTGCCAGCAGTATAGCGGGAGGGCCCATCCACGAGCAGTACTTC
>TRBV18|-|-|TRBJ1-4
CASSPPAGEGEKLFF
TGTGCCAGCTCACCACCGGCAGGGGAGGGGGAAAAACTGTTTTTT
>TRBV6-5|-|-|TRBJ2-7
CASSLERVFSYEQYF
TGTGCCAGCAGTCTAGAGCGGGTTTTCTCCTACGAGCAGTACTTC
>TRBV9|TRBD2|few|TRBJ2-7
CASSVGTSGYEQYF
TGTGCCAGCAGCGTAGGGACTAGCGGTTACGAGCAGTACTTC
>TRBV5-1|-|-|TRBJ2-5
CASSPRGLFGETQYF
TGCGCCAGCAGCCCGAGGGGACTGTTTGGGGAGACCCAGTACTTC
>TRBV7-2|TRBD1|-|TRBJ1-2
CASSRQGDGYTF
TGTGCCAGCAGCAGACAGGGGGATGGCTACACCTTC
>TRBV5-4|TRBD1|-|TRBJ1-2
CASSQTGTANYGYTF
TGTGCCAGCAGCCAGACAGGGACCGCTAACTATGGCTACACCTTC
>TRBV6-5|TRBD1|-|TRBJ1-2
CASSSQGEIYGYTF
TGTGCCAGCAGTTCACAGGGGGAAATCTATGGCTACACCTTC
>TRBV9|TRBD2|-|TRBJ2-3
CASSVVWGGTDTQYF
TGTGCCAGCAGCGTAGTCTGGGGGGGGACAGATACGCAGTATTTT
>TRBV5-4|TRBD1|-|TRBJ1-2
CASSPGQGIGYTF
TGTGCCAGCAGCCCCGGACAGGGGATCGGCTACACCTTC
>TRBV27|TRBD2|-|TRBJ2-2
CASSSEGGNTHTGELFF
TGTGCCAGCAGTTCCGAGGGAGGGAATACTCACACCGGGGAGCTGTTTTTT
>TRBV18|-|-|TRBJ1-4
CASSRGRGTNEKLFF
TGTGCCAGCTCACGAGGCAGGGGAACTAATGAAAAACTGTTTTTT
>TRBV5-4|TRBD2|-|TRBJ2-7
CASSFGGGSLSYEQYF
TGTGCCAGCAGCTTTGGCGGGGGGTCTCTCTCCTACGAGCAGTACTTC
>TRBV30|-|-|TRBJ2-5
CAWSVPGLQETQYF
TGTGCCTGGAGTGTACCTGGGCTCCAAGAGACCCAGTACTTC